This T cell receptor (beta chain) originates from a study of shared clonotypes between healthy human individuals. Only Caucasian adults living in Nashville, Tennessee served as donors. Data came from immunoSEQ multiplex PCR; TCRdb stores just in-frame clones and leaves some out. The sample yields roughly 2,300,000 clones, about nine tenths seen once. Trimming pared 2 bases from V and 3 bases from J, leaving 17 bases between. Germline values: CDR1 SGHVS, CDR2 FQNEAQ. The length of the CDR3 is 17 residues. The sequence was collected from a man younger than 35 in good health. Some clones in this sample may be carry-over from other donors' samples. The specimen sequenced was naive CD4+ T cells from PBMCs. Described subset: CD45RA+ positively selected. The rearrangement joins TRBV7-8 to TRBJ1-5, with a tentative D call TRBD1 (6 bases). The CDR3 here is CASSLWSGTRFNQPQHF. Here the CDR3 DNA reads TGTGCCAGCAGCTTATGGTCCGGGACACGGTTCAATCAGCCCCAGCATTTT.